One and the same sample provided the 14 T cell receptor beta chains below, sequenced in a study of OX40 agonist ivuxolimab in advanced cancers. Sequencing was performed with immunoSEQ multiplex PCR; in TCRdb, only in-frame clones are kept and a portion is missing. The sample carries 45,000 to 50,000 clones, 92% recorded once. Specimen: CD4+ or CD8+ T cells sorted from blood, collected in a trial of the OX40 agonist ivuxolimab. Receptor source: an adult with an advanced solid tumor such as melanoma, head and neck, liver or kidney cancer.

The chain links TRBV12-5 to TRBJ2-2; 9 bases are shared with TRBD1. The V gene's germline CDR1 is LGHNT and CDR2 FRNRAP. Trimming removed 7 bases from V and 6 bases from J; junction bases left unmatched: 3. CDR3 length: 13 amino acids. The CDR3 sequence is CASATGGSGELFF. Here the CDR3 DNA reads TGTGCTAGTGCGACAGGGGGGTCCGGGGAGCTGTTTTTT.

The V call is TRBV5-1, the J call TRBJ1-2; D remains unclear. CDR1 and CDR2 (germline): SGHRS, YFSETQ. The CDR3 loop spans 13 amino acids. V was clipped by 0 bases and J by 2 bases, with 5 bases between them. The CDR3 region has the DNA TGCGCCAGCAGCTTGGCTATAAACTATGGCTACACCTTC. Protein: CASSLAINYGYTF.

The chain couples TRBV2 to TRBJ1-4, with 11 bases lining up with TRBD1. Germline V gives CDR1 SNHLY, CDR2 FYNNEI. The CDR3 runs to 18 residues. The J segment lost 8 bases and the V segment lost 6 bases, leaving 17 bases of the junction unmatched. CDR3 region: CASSPEGTGGRRWEKLFF. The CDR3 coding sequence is TGTGCCAGCAGCCCAGAGGGGACAGGGGGTAGACGGTGGGAAAAACTGTTTTTT.

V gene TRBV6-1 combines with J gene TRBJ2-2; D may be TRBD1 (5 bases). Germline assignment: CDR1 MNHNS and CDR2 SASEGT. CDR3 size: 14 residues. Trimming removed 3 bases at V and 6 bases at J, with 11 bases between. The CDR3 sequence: CASSDGQGSGELFF. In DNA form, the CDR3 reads TGTGCCAGCAGTGACGGTCAGGGTTCCGGGGAGCTGTTTTTT.

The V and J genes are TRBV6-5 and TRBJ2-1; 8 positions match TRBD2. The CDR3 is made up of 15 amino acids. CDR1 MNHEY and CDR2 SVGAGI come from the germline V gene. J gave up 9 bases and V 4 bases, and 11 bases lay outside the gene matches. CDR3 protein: CASSFGGAGSSEQFF. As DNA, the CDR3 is TGTGCCAGCAGTTTCGGGGGGGCCGGTTCGAGTGAGCAGTTCTTC.

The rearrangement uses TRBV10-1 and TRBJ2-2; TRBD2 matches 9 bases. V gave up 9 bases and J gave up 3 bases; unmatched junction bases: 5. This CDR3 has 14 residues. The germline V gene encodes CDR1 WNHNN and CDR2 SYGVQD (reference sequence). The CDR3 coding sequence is TGCGCCAGTGCGGGGGGGCTGGACACCGGGGAGCTGTTTTTT. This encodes CASAGGLDTGELFF.

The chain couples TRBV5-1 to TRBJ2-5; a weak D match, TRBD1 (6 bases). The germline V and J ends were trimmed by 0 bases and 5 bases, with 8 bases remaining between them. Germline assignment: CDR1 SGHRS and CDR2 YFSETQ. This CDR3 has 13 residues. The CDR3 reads CASSLVTGETQYF. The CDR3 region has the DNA TGCGCCAGCAGCTTGGTAACAGGGGAGACCCAGTACTTC.

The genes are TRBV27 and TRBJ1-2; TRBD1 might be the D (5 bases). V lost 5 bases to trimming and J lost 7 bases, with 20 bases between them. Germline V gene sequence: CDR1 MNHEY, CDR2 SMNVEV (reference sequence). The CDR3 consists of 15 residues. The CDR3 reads CASSPEFGTTIGYTF. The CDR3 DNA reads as TGTGCCAGCAGTCCAGAGTTTGGGACGACGATTGGCTACACCTTC.

Here the CDR3 reads CASRPGQAGTEAFF. CDR3 sequence (DNA): TGTGCCAGCAGACCTGGACAGGCGGGCACTGAAGCTTTCTTT. This chain joins TRBV7-2 and TRBJ1-1, with 7 bases that match TRBD1. V was pared by 6 bases and J by 4 bases, with 8 bases of the junction left unmatched. The CDR3 contains 14 residues. The germline V gene has CDR1 SGHTA and CDR2 FQGNSA. The entire variable domain, with the rest obtained from reference TRBV7-2 and TRBJ1-1, is as follows: GAGVSQSPSNKVTEKGKDVELRCDPISGHTALYWYRQSLGQGLEFLIYFQGNSAPDKSGLPSDRFSAERTGGSVSTLTIQRTQQEDSAVYLCASRPGQAGTEAFFGQGTRLTVV.

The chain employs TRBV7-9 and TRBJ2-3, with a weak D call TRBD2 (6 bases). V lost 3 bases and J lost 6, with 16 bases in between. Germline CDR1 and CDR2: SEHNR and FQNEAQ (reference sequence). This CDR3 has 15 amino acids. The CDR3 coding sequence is TGTGCCAGCAGCTTTTCCGGGGGTGAAATGGATACGCAGTATTTT. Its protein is CASSFSGGEMDTQYF.

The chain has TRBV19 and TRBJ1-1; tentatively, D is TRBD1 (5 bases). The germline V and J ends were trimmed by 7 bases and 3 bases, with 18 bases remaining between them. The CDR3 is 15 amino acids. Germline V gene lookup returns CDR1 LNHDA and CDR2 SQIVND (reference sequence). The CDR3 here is CASTTRVQRDTEAFF. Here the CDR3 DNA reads TGTGCCAGTACCACCAGGGTACAACGGGACACTGAAGCTTTCTTT. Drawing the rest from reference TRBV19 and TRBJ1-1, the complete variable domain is DGGITQSPKYLFRKEGQNVTLSCEQNLNHDAMYWYRQDPGQGLRLIYYSQIVNDFQKGDIAEGYSVSREKKESFPLTVTSAQKNPTAFYLCASTTRVQRDTEAFFGQGTRLTVV.

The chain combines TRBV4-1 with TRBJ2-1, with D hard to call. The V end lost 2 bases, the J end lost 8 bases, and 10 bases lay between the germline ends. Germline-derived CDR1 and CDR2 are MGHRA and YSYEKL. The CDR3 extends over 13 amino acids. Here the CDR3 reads CASSQLQVDEQFF. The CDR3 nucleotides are TGCGCCAGCAGCCAACTACAAGTTGATGAGCAGTTCTTC.

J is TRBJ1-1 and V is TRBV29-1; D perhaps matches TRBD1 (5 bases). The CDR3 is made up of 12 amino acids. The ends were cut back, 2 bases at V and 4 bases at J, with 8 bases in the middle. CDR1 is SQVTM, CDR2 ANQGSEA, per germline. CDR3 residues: CSVELGVTEAFF. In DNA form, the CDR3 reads TGCAGCGTTGAACTGGGGGTCACTGAAGCTTTCTTT.

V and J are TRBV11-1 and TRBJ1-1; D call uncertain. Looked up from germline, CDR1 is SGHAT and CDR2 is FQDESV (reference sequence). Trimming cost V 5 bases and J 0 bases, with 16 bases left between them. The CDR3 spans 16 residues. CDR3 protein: CASSPQSPPLNTEAFF. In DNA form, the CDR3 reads TGTGCCAGCAGCCCCCAGTCCCCGCCGCTGAACACTGAAGCTTTCTTT.